The T cell receptor (beta chain) under discussion was sequenced for a study of cytomegalovirus exposure and HLA in healthy donors. Healthy bone marrow donors made up the donor group. The V end lost 1 base, the J end lost 0 bases, and 23 bases lay between the germline ends. Germline V gene lookup returns CDR1 SGHRS and CDR2 YFSETQ. The CDR3 covers 19 residues. A note on this clone: Its antigen is not identified.

The PCR employed 60 Vbeta primers together with 13 Jbeta primers. Sequencing was performed with immunoSEQ multiplex PCR; in TCRdb, only in-frame clones are kept and a portion is missing. Here the sample spans fewer than 90,000 clones, approximately 77% being singletons. Overall study findings and caveats: Analysis was carried out at a later point, and it linked a missense DCLRE1C variant to TCR beta V- and J-gene trimming.

The gene calls are TRBV5-1 and TRBJ2-7; maybe TRBD2 (6 bases). The sequence derives from a man aged 25-45 years in good health and CMV-seronegative. The sequenced material came from PBMCs. CDR3 DNA sequence: TGCGCCAGCAGCTTGTTTCTCGCCAGCGGGTCCGTGAGCTCCTACGAGCAGTACTTC. Protein sequence: CASSLFLASGSVSSYEQYF.